Each of the 8 T cell receptor beta chains below was sequenced from the same sample in a study of immune heterogeneity within non-small cell lung tumors. Multiplex PCR amplified TCR beta CDR3 with 32 V and 13 J primers. TCRdb reanalysed the multiplex PCR reads using MiXCR and keeps one entry per CDR3 protein. Here the sample spans thousands of distinct CDR3 sequences, 27% being singletons. Template input was genomic DNA from bulk tumor (around 600 ng per sample). From each primary tumor, several far-apart biopsies were obtained during surgery. Each patient presented with untreated, newly diagnosed non-small cell lung cancer and received curative surgery. The specimen was lung tumor tissue. The receptor source for this set is a man aged 55 to 70 with non-small cell lung cancer.

V and J are TRBV9 and TRBJ2-1, with 10 bases lining up with TRBD2. The CDR3 spans 17 residues. V lost 4 bases to trimming and J lost 6 bases; unmatched junction nucleotides: 13. CDR1 and CDR2 (germline): SGDLS, YYNGEE. In DNA, the CDR3 is TGTGCCAGCAGCTACAGTTTCGGAGCGGGAGGGCCCAATGAGCAGTTCTTC. It translates to CASSYSFGAGGPNEQFF.

V usage is TRBV5-5 and J usage is TRBJ1-6; D ambiguous. The V gene's germline CDR1 is SGHKS and CDR2 YYEKEE (reference sequence). Trimming removed 4 bases from V and 9 bases from J, with 11 bases in between. The CDR3 contains 13 residues. DNA of the CDR3: TGTGCCAGCAGCAGGGATTGGGGTTCACCCCTCCACTTT. This translates into CASSRDWGSPLHF.

The chain employs TRBV7-9 and TRBJ2-4; 9 bases align to TRBD1. This CDR3 is 17 amino acids long. Germline CDR1 is SEHNR and CDR2 is FQNEAQ (reference sequence). V shed 5 bases and J 3 bases; nucleotides not matched to a gene: 11. CDR3 DNA: TGTGCCAGCAGCGTAGTTCGGACAGGGGAAGACAAAAACATTCAGTACTTC. It yields the protein CASSVVRTGEDKNIQYF.

The rearrangement links TRBV2 to TRBJ2-1, with 10 bases matching TRBD2. Germline CDR1 and CDR2: SNHLY and FYNNEI. V lost 4 bases to trimming and J lost 8 bases; unmatched junction nucleotides: 8. This CDR3 contains 15 residues. CDR3 coding DNA: TGTGCCAGCAGTGTGTCTAGCGGGAGTGTGGATGAGCAGTTCTTC. Its protein product is CASSVSSGSVDEQFF.

Remarks on this clonotype: A read error is possible here, since a much larger clone lies one base away. This rearrangement joins TRBV27 to TRBJ2-7; perhaps TRBD2 as D (5 bases). Deletions cut 6 bases from V and 2 bases from J, with 14 bases between. CDR1 is MNHEY and CDR2 is SMNVEV in the germline V gene (reference sequence). CDR3 size: 14 residues. DNA for the CDR3: TGTGCCAGCAGGATCGGGAATACCCCCTACGAGCAGTACTTC. Its protein is CASRIGNTPYEQYF.

A few counts support this clonotype. The chain recombines TRBV10-1 with TRBJ2-1; 9 bases fit TRBD1. CDR3 length: 15 amino acids. Unmatched junction bases numbered 13, after V lost 7 bases and J lost 9 bases. Germline V gene lookup returns CDR1 WNHNN and CDR2 SYGVQD (reference sequence). The CDR3 DNA follows: TGCGCCAGCATGCGCGGGACAGGGAACGTTGGTGAGCAGTTCTTC. Its translation is CASMRGTGNVGEQFF.

A word on this clonotype: The conserved phenylalanine or tryptophan is not found at the CDR3 terminus, so this likely reflects a read error. This chain links TRBV3-1 with TRBJ2-5; a possible D gene is TRBD2 (5 bases). CDR1 LGHDT and CDR2 YNNKEL come from the germline V gene (reference sequence). This CDR3 has 17 amino acids. The germline V and J ends were trimmed by 0 bases and 2 bases, with 16 bases remaining between them. In DNA form, the CDR3 reads TGTGCCAGCAGCCAAGAAATCTCGGGGAGTGCTCAAGAGACCCAGTACTAC. This sequence encodes CASSQEISGSAQETQYY.

This clonotype is labeled as medium-sized. The gene calls are TRBV28 and TRBJ2-7; D is possibly TRBD1 (6 bases). The CDR3 contains 13 residues. V shed 11 bases and J shed 5 bases, with 19 bases lying between them. CDR1 is MDHEN and CDR2 is SYDVKM in the germline V gene. The CDR3 region has the DNA TGTGCCGGAAAAACTTCAGGGGCCCACGAGCAGTACTTC. It codes for CAGKTSGAHEQYF.